Detailed here is one TCR beta chain. This clonotype has at least ten counts. Its antigen specificity is not known. No much larger clonotype is one base removed from it; base qualities were not supplied. The data were taken from a study of early T cells in non-severe SARS-CoV-2 infection (dated by TCRdb to 2020 to 2023). A note on the overall study: Because TCR sequencing relied on bulk RNA taken from unsorted whole blood, pairing of alpha and beta chains was not possible. The investigation overall reported the following: VDJdb matching was skewed toward anti-spike CD8 responses, so virus-specific expansions were likely underestimated and private and CD4 specificities were missed.

This was a case-control study nested in a cohort of healthcare workers in London, UK, who had nasopharyngeal swab PCR tests and blood samples taken every week. Healthcare workers were enrolled in the week of the UK lockdown, from 23 to 31 March 2020, and were followed every week for up to roughly 15 weeks. The library was built by means of 5' RACE. TCRdb shows the sequencer as NextSeq 500. Unique molecular identifiers were attached to individual cDNA molecules in the TCR library protocol so that sequencing error and PCR bias could be corrected. TCR alpha and beta chains were both sequenced, and the abundances of alpha and beta sequences in each sample were closely correlated with each other. Per the authors' processing: V gene, J gene and CDR3 annotation of TCR sequences was performed with Decombinator V4. TCRs were defined as expanded if a significant change between any two time points was detected under a Poisson model with p below 0.0001. TCR abundances were normalised to the total number of TCRs sequenced in each sample and reported as counts per million. TRAV1-2 paired with TRAJ12, TRAJ20 or TRAJ33 defined MAIT TCRs, while TRAV10 paired with TRAJ18 defined iNKT TCRs. VDJdb, accessed 1 November 2021, was searched for CMV, EBV and SARS-CoV-2 annotated TCRs, with TCRs annotated for multiple antigens excluded. TCRdb applied fastp at Q25 and MiXCR to the public reads, then kept only in-frame beta chains. When rows share a CDR3 protein, they turn into one entry using the most common DNA and genes. TCRdb's processing, not the authors', yielded these V and J calls. For this sample the table gives 55,000 or so distinct CDR3 sequences, of which approximately 6.2% were detected only once. The ten biggest clones cover approximately 4.1% of the sample.

V is reduced by 3 bases and J by 0 bases, leaving a spacing of 8 bases between them. Taken from the germline V gene (reference sequence), the CDR1 and CDR2 loops are SEHNR and FQNEAQ. Its CDR3 holds 14 amino acids, cysteine through phenylalanine. CDR3 DNA is the only sequence kept; it has 42 bases, read in frame from the first base. Sequenced: whole blood. This clonotype originated in an adult who was a healthcare worker with PCR-confirmed SARS-CoV-2 infection or an uninfected control (not recorded which). Recombination joined TRBV7-9 with TRBJ1-2; the D segment cannot be called with confidence. DNA sequence: TGTGCCAGCAGCTTGGGGAGGACTAACTATGGCTACACCTTC. It specifies CASSLGRTNYGYTF.